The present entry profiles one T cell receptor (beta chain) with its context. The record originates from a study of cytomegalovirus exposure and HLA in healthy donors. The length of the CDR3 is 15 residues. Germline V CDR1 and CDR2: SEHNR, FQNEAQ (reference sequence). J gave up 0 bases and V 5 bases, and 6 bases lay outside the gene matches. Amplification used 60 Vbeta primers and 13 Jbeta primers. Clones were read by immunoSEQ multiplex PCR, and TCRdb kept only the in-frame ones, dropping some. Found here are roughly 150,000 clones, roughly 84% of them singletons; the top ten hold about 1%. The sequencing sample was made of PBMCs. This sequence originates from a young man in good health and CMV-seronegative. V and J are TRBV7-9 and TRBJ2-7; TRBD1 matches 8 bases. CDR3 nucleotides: TGTGCCAGCAGCCAGAGGACAGGGAGCTCCTACGAGCAGTACTTC. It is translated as CASSQRTGSSYEQYF.